This TCR beta chain was recorded in a study of response to subunit inactivated influenza vaccine (dated by TCRdb to 2016 to 2019). For context, the study as a whole: To follow how T cells responded to a trivalent subunit inactivated influenza vaccine, the researchers relied on deep quantitative profiling of the T cell receptor repertoire. The research as a whole found: According to the authors, only a limited number of new T cells may be recruited by each seasonal influenza vaccination.

Library generation was performed with RT-PCR. The instrument given in TCRdb is Illumina HiSeq 2500. TCRdb applied fastp at Q25 and MiXCR to the public reads, then kept only in-frame beta chains. Entries that share a CDR3 protein sequence are merged under the most common genes and DNA. For this sample there are hundreds of thousands of distinct CDR3 sequences; approximately 24% appear just once. The ten largest make up around 2% of the sample. CDR1 SEHNR and CDR2 FQNEAQ are derived from the germline V gene (reference sequence). Spanning cysteine to phenylalanine, the CDR3 consists of 15 amino acids. The read is trimmed to its CDR3 DNA, 45 bases read in frame from base 1. Unmatched junction bases come to 5, with V trimmed by 3 bases and J by 4 bases. This clonotype has a handful of counts. The specificity of this receptor is unknown. Base qualities are missing; no much larger clone stands one base away.

The sequencing used CD4+ T cells sorted from PBMCs, collected 5 to 6 days after vaccination. The sequence was collected from a man between 45 and 60 years old who received an inactivated influenza vaccine. Donor details come from another sample of the same person, matched by shared clones. Recombination joined TRBV7-9 with TRBJ1-4; 7 bases in between match TRBD1. At the DNA level, the sequence is TGTGCCAGCAGCTTGGCGGGACAGCATAATGAAAAACTGTTTTTT. Its protein product is CASSLAGQHNEKLFF.